The sequence of this T cell receptor (beta chain) was determined in a study of graft-versus-host responses after intestinal transplantation listed by TCRdb under 2021. With respect to the entire study: Multivisceral, liver-intestinal, or isolated intestinal transplants were received by the recipients. Alloreactive clones were identified by sequencing pre-transplant mixed lymphocyte reaction products and comparing these products with unstimulated pre-transplant donor and recipient T cells. After intestinal transplantation, graft-versus-host and host-versus-graft alloreactive T cell clones were followed in the graft, circulation and bone marrow using bulk TCR-beta CDR3 sequencing. Of the roughly 25 intestinal transplant recipients enrolled in the cohort, one of whom was a retransplant, a few patients without pretransplant specimens were excluded. Every recipient was given anti-thymocyte globulin induction, then maintenance tacrolimus and steroids for about three years. Instead of going to the commercial service, samples from a few later patients were sequenced in-house on an Illumina MiSeq and processed with MiXCR. A peak of at least 4% donor T cells among recipient peripheral blood mononuclear cells was the definition used for donor T cell macrochimerism. Summary of the overall study and its limitations: High GvH to HvG T cell clonal ratios were observed in the allografts of patients with donor T cell macrochimerism. Early after transplant, peak levels of circulating GvH clones were found to be associated with declines in HvG clones. The conclusions were limited by the relatively low number and heterogeneity of the intestinal transplant patients. GvH clones turned up in recipient bone marrow, with some appearing earlier in ileal mucosa or blood, a pattern consistent with an intestinal mucosal origin.

Receptor libraries were prepared by the immunoSEQ multiplex PCR assay. In most patients, genomic DNA was isolated using the Qiagen DNeasy Blood and Tissue Kit and sent frozen to Adaptive Biotechnologies for TCR sequencing. High-throughput TCR-beta CDR3 sequencing of genomic DNA from most patients was performed by Adaptive Biotechnologies. The authors' analysis ran thus. Adaptive's ImmunoSEQ software supplied the TCR sequencing data for around 19 patients, while MiXCR and VDJtools were used to process a few other patients. CD4 versus CD8 sorting errors were corrected by removing sequences found in both subsets at a frequency ratio below 5:1. CDR3 nucleotide sequences shared by donor and recipient were removed because the origin of these sequences could not be assigned. To be classed as alloreactive, a clone needed at least 2-fold expansion over unstimulated cells and a minimum CFSE-low frequency of 0.002% (template counts) or 0.001% (read counts). A clone was considered mappable if detected in the sequenced pre-transplant spleen, lymph node, or MLR CFSE-low populations of the donor or recipient. Cumulative frequency of alloreactive clones was calculated as a percentage of all sequences weighted by copy number. The immuneACCESS repertoire file appears here via TCRdb, limited to in-frame rearrangements. These files lack a portion of the clones; in checked studies, under half of the deficit traces to unresolved V genes, and the cause of the others is not known. The DNA was the basis for D and trimming; V, J and clone size are from that table. In this sample the table shows some 19,000 clones, around 33% of which occur a single time. Roughly 2% of the sample is held by the ten biggest clonotypes.

This specimen's time point label, per the study, means: cells obtained before transplantation from donor or recipient. In the mixed lymphocyte reactions, approximately 200,000 CFSE-labeled pre-transplant responders were plated with approximately 200,000 irradiated violet-dye-labeled stimulators and cultured for 6 days. After the mixed lymphocyte reaction, proliferating CD3+CD4+CFSE-low and CD3+CD8+CFSE-low responder cells were FACS-sorted on a BD Influx sorter. Cut back by 2 bases and 4 bases, the V and J ends lie 12 bases apart. From the germline V gene (reference sequence), CDR1 is SEHNR and CDR2 is FQNEAQ. From cysteine to phenylalanine, the CDR3 is 14 amino acids long. Just CDR3 DNA is preserved here, 42 bases in frame from base 1. The table lists this clone with a few counts. No much larger clone exists at a distance of one base, and base qualities are not known.

The V gene is TRBV7-9 and the J gene is TRBJ2-7, with the D gene possibly TRBD1 or TRBD2, each one fitting 5 bases. Sequenced material: alloreactive CD4+ T cells from a mixed lymphocyte reaction culture, taken before transplantation. The sample's cell subset or site, from its label and the paper: CFSE-low proliferating T cells sorted from roughly six-day pre-transplant mixed lymphocyte reaction (GvH or HvG direction). This receptor was taken from a human patient who was an organ donor for intestinal transplantation. At the DNA level, the sequence is TGTGCCAGCAGCTTAACGTTTGGGGGATACGAGCAGTACTTC. This sequence encodes CASSLTFGGYEQYF.